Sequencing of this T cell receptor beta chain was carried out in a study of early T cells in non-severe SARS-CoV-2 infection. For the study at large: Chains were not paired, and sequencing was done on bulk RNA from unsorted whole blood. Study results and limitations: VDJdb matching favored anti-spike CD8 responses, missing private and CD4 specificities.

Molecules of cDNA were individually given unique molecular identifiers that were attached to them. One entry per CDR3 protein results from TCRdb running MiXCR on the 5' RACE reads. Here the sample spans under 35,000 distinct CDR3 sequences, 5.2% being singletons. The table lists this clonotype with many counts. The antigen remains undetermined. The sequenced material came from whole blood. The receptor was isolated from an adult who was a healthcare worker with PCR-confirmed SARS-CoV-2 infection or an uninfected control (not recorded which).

The CDR3 sequence: CASSSPGQPNSPLHF. In DNA form, the CDR3 reads TGTGCCAGCAGTTCCCCGGGACAGCCGAATTCACCCCTCCACTTT. The chain links TRBV27 to TRBJ1-6; TRBD1 matches 7 bases. This CDR3 comprises 15 residues. The germline gives CDR1 MNHEY, CDR2 SMNVEV (reference sequence). V was clipped by 4 bases and J by 7 bases; unmatched bases: 7.